A selection of T cell receptor beta chains follows, all from one sample in a study of blood T cell repertoires in COVID-19. Here immunoSEQ multiplex PCR was the method, and the copy in TCRdb shows in-frame clones only, minus some. Among under 200,000 clones listed, roughly 90% were seen once. The sequenced material came from peripheral blood. These receptors originate from a young man with active or convalescent COVID-19. CDR3s include the opening cysteine and the closing phenylalanine or tryptophan. The order of the fields is D gene, V gene, J gene, clone size, CDR3 protein, CDR3 DNA. A D gene is named only where the DNA matches it firmly. Clone size appears in some rows only: once, few, many, or a class for an expanded clone.

d_call: -; v_call: TRBV6-4; j_call: TRBJ2-1; clone_size: -; cdr3_aa: CASSDSQGRGAEQFF; cdr3_nt: TGTGCCAGCAGTGACTCCCAGGGGCGTGGGGCTGAGCAGTTCTTC
d_call: TRBD2; v_call: TRBV15; j_call: TRBJ2-3; clone_size: -; cdr3_aa: CATSRDQPLAGTDTQYF; cdr3_nt: TGTGCCACCAGCAGAGATCAGCCACTAGCGGGCACAGATACGCAGTATTTT
d_call: -; v_call: TRBV19; j_call: TRBJ1-1; clone_size: -; cdr3_aa: CASSINSLTEAFF; cdr3_nt: TGTGCCAGTAGTATCAACAGTCTCACTGAAGCTTTCTTT
d_call: -; v_call: TRBV5-1; j_call: TRBJ1-2; clone_size: few; cdr3_aa: CASSFQDVYTF; cdr3_nt: TGCGCCAGCAGCTTTCAGGATGTATACACCTTC
d_call: TRBD2; v_call: TRBV6-4; j_call: TRBJ2-1; clone_size: -; cdr3_aa: CASSDSAGGPGPQFF; cdr3_nt: TGTGCCAGCAGTGACTCAGCGGGGGGGCCCGGTCCGCAGTTCTTC
d_call: -; v_call: TRBV5-4; j_call: TRBJ1-2; clone_size: -; cdr3_aa: CASSPDLANYGYTF; cdr3_nt: TGTGCCAGCAGCCCGGACTTAGCTAACTATGGCTACACCTTC
d_call: -; v_call: TRBV6-5; j_call: TRBJ1-2; clone_size: -; cdr3_aa: CASSSGMPNYGYTF; cdr3_nt: TGTGCCAGCAGTTCAGGGATGCCCAACTATGGCTACACCTTC
d_call: TRBD2; v_call: TRBV19; j_call: TRBJ2-2; clone_size: -; cdr3_aa: CASSIGGGSAGELFF; cdr3_nt: TGTGCCAGTAGTATCGGGGGGGGTTCCGCCGGGGAGCTGTTTTTT
d_call: -; v_call: TRBV7-8; j_call: TRBJ2-1; clone_size: once; cdr3_aa: CASTEWAGSDEQFF; cdr3_nt: TGTGCCAGCACCGAATGGGCAGGCAGTGATGAGCAGTTCTTC
d_call: -; v_call: TRBV30; j_call: TRBJ1-2; clone_size: -; cdr3_aa: CAWSDRQDYGYTF; cdr3_nt: TGTGCCTGGAGCGATAGACAGGACTATGGCTACACCTTC
d_call: -; v_call: TRBV27; j_call: TRBJ2-1; clone_size: -; cdr3_aa: CASSQSDPGREQFF; cdr3_nt: TGTGCCAGCAGTCAAAGCGACCCGGGAAGGGAGCAGTTCTTC
d_call: TRBD1; v_call: TRBV9; j_call: TRBJ2-7; clone_size: -; cdr3_aa: CASSLGQGYEQYF; cdr3_nt: TGTGCCAGCAGCCTTGGACAGGGCTACGAGCAGTACTTC
d_call: -; v_call: TRBV29-1; j_call: TRBJ1-1; clone_size: few; cdr3_aa: CSAWAQGMNTEAFF; cdr3_nt: TGCAGCGCCTGGGCTCAGGGAATGAACACTGAAGCTTTCTTT
d_call: -; v_call: TRBV19; j_call: TRBJ2-1; clone_size: -; cdr3_aa: CASKLEAHSYNEQFF; cdr3_nt: TGTGCCAGTAAGCTGGAGGCTCACTCCTACAATGAGCAGTTCTTC
d_call: -; v_call: TRBV30; j_call: TRBJ2-2; clone_size: -; cdr3_aa: CAWSSGELFF; cdr3_nt: TGTGCCTGGAGTTCTGGGGAGCTGTTTTTT
d_call: -; v_call: TRBV29-1; j_call: TRBJ1-1; clone_size: -; cdr3_aa: CSVEASQGMNTEAFF; cdr3_nt: TGCAGCGTTGAAGCTAGTCAGGGAATGAACACTGAAGCTTTCTTT
d_call: -; v_call: TRBV25-1; j_call: TRBJ1-4; clone_size: -; cdr3_aa: CASSDTAGNEKLFF; cdr3_nt: TGTGCCAGCAGTGACACAGCCGGTAATGAAAAACTGTTTTTT
d_call: TRBD1; v_call: TRBV19; j_call: TRBJ1-3; clone_size: few; cdr3_aa: CASTTGQSLRSGNTIYF; cdr3_nt: TGTGCCAGTACTACGGGACAGAGCCTTCGATCTGGAAACACCATATATTTT
d_call: TRBD1; v_call: TRBV11-2; j_call: TRBJ1-1; clone_size: -; cdr3_aa: CASSLGPGGTEAFF; cdr3_nt: TGTGCCAGCAGCTTAGGCCCAGGGGGCACTGAAGCTTTCTTT
d_call: TRBD1; v_call: TRBV20-1; j_call: TRBJ1-1; clone_size: once; cdr3_aa: CSASQGAFEAFF; cdr3_nt: TGCAGTGCTAGTCAGGGGGCGTTTGAAGCTTTCTTT
d_call: -; v_call: TRBV21-1; j_call: TRBJ2-7; clone_size: once; cdr3_aa: CASSNWTSGRAYEQYF; cdr3_nt: TGTGCCAGCAGCAATTGGACTAGCGGGAGGGCCTACGAGCAGTACTTC
d_call: -; v_call: TRBV19; j_call: TRBJ2-7; clone_size: -; cdr3_aa: CASISQYEQYF; cdr3_nt: TGTGCCAGTATCAGTCAGTACGAGCAGTACTTC
d_call: TRBD2; v_call: TRBV30; j_call: TRBJ2-2; clone_size: once; cdr3_aa: CAWTGRVTNTGELFF; cdr3_nt: TGTGCCTGGACGGGGAGGGTAACCAACACCGGGGAGCTGTTTTTT
d_call: -; v_call: TRBV19; j_call: TRBJ1-1; clone_size: -; cdr3_aa: CASSIVAIEAEAFF; cdr3_nt: TGTGCCAGTAGTATAGTGGCCATCGAGGCTGAAGCTTTCTTT
d_call: TRBD1; v_call: TRBV29-1; j_call: TRBJ1-6; clone_size: -; cdr3_aa: CSVKGDRDGSPLHF; cdr3_nt: TGCAGCGTGAAGGGAGACAGGGACGGCTCACCCCTCCACTTT
d_call: TRBD1; v_call: TRBV6-5; j_call: TRBJ1-6; clone_size: -; cdr3_aa: CASSPRDRDSPLHF; cdr3_nt: TGTGCCAGCAGCCCCCGGGACAGGGATTCACCCCTCCACTTT
d_call: -; v_call: TRBV2; j_call: TRBJ2-1; clone_size: few; cdr3_aa: CASSYLTAAGTNEQFF; cdr3_nt: TGTGCCAGCAGCTATCTGACAGCGGCGGGAACGAATGAGCAGTTCTTC
d_call: -; v_call: TRBV30; j_call: TRBJ1-2; clone_size: few; cdr3_aa: CAWRIQTAFYGYTF; cdr3_nt: TGTGCCTGGAGGATTCAGACAGCTTTCTATGGCTACACCTTC
d_call: TRBD2; v_call: TRBV11-2; j_call: TRBJ2-7; clone_size: -; cdr3_aa: CASSLLGGRASEQYF; cdr3_nt: TGTGCCAGCAGCTTACTCGGCGGGAGGGCGTCTGAGCAGTACTTC
d_call: -; v_call: TRBV7-9; j_call: TRBJ2-5; clone_size: -; cdr3_aa: CASSSQLGGETQYF; cdr3_nt: TGTGCCAGCAGCTCCCAGTTGGGGGGAGAGACCCAGTACTTC
d_call: -; v_call: TRBV19; j_call: TRBJ2-1; clone_size: few; cdr3_aa: CASRGGVPRKFF; cdr3_nt: TGTGCCAGTAGGGGGGGAGTCCCGCGGAAGTTCTTC
d_call: -; v_call: TRBV30; j_call: TRBJ2-7; clone_size: -; cdr3_aa: CAWSVQYLSATHSYEQYF; cdr3_nt: TGTGCCTGGAGTGTACAATATCTAAGCGCGACCCACTCCTACGAGCAGTACTTC
d_call: -; v_call: TRBV12-3/TRBV12-4; j_call: TRBJ2-5; clone_size: -; cdr3_aa: CASSLAGASTQYF; cdr3_nt: TGTGCCAGCAGTTTGGCAGGGGCTTCGACCCAGTACTTC